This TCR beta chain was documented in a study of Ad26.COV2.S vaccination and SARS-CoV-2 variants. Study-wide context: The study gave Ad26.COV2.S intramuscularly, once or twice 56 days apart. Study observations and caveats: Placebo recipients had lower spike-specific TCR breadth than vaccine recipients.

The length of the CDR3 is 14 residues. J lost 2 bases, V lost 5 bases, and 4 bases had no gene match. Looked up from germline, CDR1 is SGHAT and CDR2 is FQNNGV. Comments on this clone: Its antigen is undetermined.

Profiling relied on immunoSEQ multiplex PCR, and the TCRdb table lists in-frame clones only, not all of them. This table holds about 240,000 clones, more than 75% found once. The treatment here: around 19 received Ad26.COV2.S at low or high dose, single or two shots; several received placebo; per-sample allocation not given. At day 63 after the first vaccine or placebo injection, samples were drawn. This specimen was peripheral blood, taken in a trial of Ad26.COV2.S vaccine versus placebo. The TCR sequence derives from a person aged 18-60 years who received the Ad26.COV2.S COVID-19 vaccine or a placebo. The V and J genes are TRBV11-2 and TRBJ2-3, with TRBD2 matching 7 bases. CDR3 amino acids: CASSVRDYTDTQYF. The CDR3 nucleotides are TGTGCCAGCAGCGTCCGGGACTACACAGATACGCAGTATTTT.